Listed here are 13 T cell receptor beta chains from one sample, sequenced in a study of shared clonotypes between healthy human individuals. Libraries were prepared by immunoSEQ multiplex PCR; TCRdb keeps only in-frame clonotypes and omits some of them. The repertoire consists of more than 900,000 clones, with around 82% occurring once and the leading ten covering roughly 0.62%. Sequencing was performed on memory CD4+ T cells from PBMCs. Noted subset: CD45RA-negative fraction. These receptors came from a young man in good health. Some clones in this sample may be carry-over from other donors' samples.

J is TRBJ2-3 and V is TRBV11-2; no definite D call. V shed 1 base and J shed 2 bases, with 16 bases lying between them. This CDR3 comprises 17 residues. Germline V gene sequence: CDR1 SGHAT, CDR2 FQNNGV. CDR3 coding DNA: TGTGCCAGCAGCTTAGCTACCGTCCGTCGCTTCACAGATACGCAGTATTTT. Amino acid sequence: CASSLATVRRFTDTQYF.

The J gene is TRBJ2-7, the V gene TRBV6-5, with a tentative D call TRBD2 (6 bases). CDR3 length equals 14 residues. With 6 bases removed from V and 7 bases from J, the gap between germline ends came to 19 bases. Germline V CDR1 and CDR2: MNHEY, SVGAGI. This CDR3 is CASSLLLGGQEQYF. The CDR3 nucleotides are TGTGCCAGCAGCCTCCTTCTGGGAGGTCAAGAGCAGTACTTC.

This rearrangement joins TRBV14 to TRBJ1-1; possibly TRBD1 for D (5 bases). Germline CDR1 SGHDN, CDR2 FVKESK. The CDR3 is 12 amino acids. The ends were cut back, 3 bases at V and 12 bases at J, with 14 bases in the middle. The DNA for the CDR3 is TGTGCCAGCAGCCAGCTGGGGACGACAACTTTCTTT. Translation gives CASSQLGTTTFF.

This clone was seen repeatedly, ten times or more. This same CDR3 is encoded by further DNA sequences in the sample. The rearrangement joins TRBV5-4 to TRBJ2-5; TRBD1 aligns across 8 bases. The trim removed 2 bases at V and 2 bases at J, leaving 5 bases unmatched. This CDR3 region has 15 residues. Germline V gene data show CDR1 as SGHNT and CDR2 as YYREEE (reference sequence). CDR3 sequence: CASSFRDRLQETQYF. DNA for the CDR3: TGTGCCAGCAGCTTCCGGGACAGGCTACAAGAGACCCAGTACTTC.

This clone appeared once. The chain couples TRBV10-3 to TRBJ2-5; possible D gene TRBD1, 5 bases. Trimming pared 8 bases from V and 2 bases from J, leaving 12 bases between. The CDR3 contains 13 residues. The germline CDR1 and CDR2 sequences are ENHRY and SYGVKD. The CDR3 nucleotides are TGTGCCATCTCAGGGATAAGGCAAGAGACCCAGTACTTC. It encodes CAISGIRQETQYF.

V is TRBV7-9 and J is TRBJ2-3; no firm D call. The CDR3 contains 11 residues. The germline V gene has CDR1 SEHNR and CDR2 FQNEAQ (reference sequence). V dropped 4 bases and J dropped 5 bases, with 4 bases sitting between them. The CDR3 region has the DNA TGTGCCAGCAGCTCGAAAGATACGCAGTATTTT. It yields the protein CASSSKDTQYF.

V and J are TRBV7-8 and TRBJ2-3; D uncertain. From germline, CDR1 is SGHVS and CDR2 FQNEAQ. The CDR3 has 17 amino acids. Between the trimmed V and J ends, which lost 5 bases and 5 bases, there was a span of 23 bases. For the CDR3, the DNA is TGTGCCAGCAGCGCCCGGACCGGGCCCCGTAGTAGAGATACGCAGTATTTT. Translated, it gives CASSARTGPRSRDTQYF.

The chain joins TRBV4-2 to TRBJ2-3, with D maybe TRBD2 (7 bases). The germline gives CDR1 LGHNA, CDR2 YNFKEQ. The V gene lost 4 bases and the J gene lost 2 bases, with 16 bases spanning the gap. This CDR3 has 16 residues. CDR3 sequence: CASSREAGAFTDTQYF. The CDR3 DNA is TGTGCCAGCAGCCGAGAGGCGGGGGCCTTCACAGATACGCAGTATTTT.

V gene TRBV11-2 combines with J gene TRBJ2-4; D is undetermined. The germline gives CDR1 SGHAT, CDR2 FQNNGV. This CDR3 has 14 amino acids. V was trimmed by 0 bases and J by 6 bases, leaving 9 bases between them. CDR3 residues: CASSLDSLVNIQYF. CDR3 coding DNA: TGTGCCAGCAGCTTAGATTCGTTGGTAAACATTCAGTACTTC.

This chain connects TRBV12-5 to TRBJ2-3, with D perhaps TRBD1 or TRBD2 (5 bases each). Germline V gene sequence: CDR1 LGHNT, CDR2 FRNRAP. The length of the CDR3 is 17 residues. The germline V and J ends were trimmed by 0 bases and 4 bases, with 17 bases remaining between them. The CDR3 sequence: CASGLVLGRGDADTQYF. The CDR3 region has the DNA TGTGCTAGTGGTTTGGTACTAGGAAGGGGCGACGCAGATACGCAGTATTTT.

V is TRBV4-3 and J is TRBJ1-2; 10 nucleotides line up with TRBD1. The V and J ends lost 3 bases and 4 bases, in that order; junction bases with no gene match: 5. Per the germline V gene, CDR1 is LGHNA and CDR2 is YSLEER. The CDR3 loop spans 15 amino acids. The chain's CDR3 is CASSQTRTGGYGYTF. DNA for the CDR3: TGCGCCAGCAGCCAGACGCGGACAGGGGGCTATGGCTACACCTTC.

J is TRBJ2-7 and V is TRBV5-6, with D uncertain. This CDR3 has 13 residues. Germline V gene lookup returns CDR1 SGHDT and CDR2 YYEEEE. Trimming removed 4 bases from V and 5 bases from J, with 13 bases in between. CDR3 DNA: TGTGCCAGCAGCAAGGGTTTTTTGGACGAGCAGTACTTC. This codes for CASSKGFLDEQYF. The full variable domain, rest sourced from reference TRBV5-6 and TRBJ2-7, is DAGVTQSPTHLIKTRGQQVTLRCSPKSGHDTVSWYQQALGQGPQFIFQYYEEEERQRGNFPDRFSGHQFPNYSSELNVNALLLGDSALYLCASSKGFLDEQYFGPGTRLTVT.

This clone was picked up a small number of times. This sample also contains other DNA sequences that code for the same CDR3. The V call is TRBV18, the J call TRBJ1-2, with 12 nucleotides matching TRBD1. V was clipped by 3 bases and J by 2 bases; unmatched bases: 1. The CDR3 runs 15 residues. Germline CDR1 and CDR2: KGHSH and LQKENI. The CDR3 DNA reads TGTGCCAGCTCACCCGGGACAGGGGGCAACTATGGCTACACCTTC. Translated, it gives CASSPGTGGNYGYTF.